The 21 T cell receptor beta chains below all came from one sample that was sequenced in a study of cytomegalovirus exposure and HLA in healthy donors (dated by TCRdb to 2016 to 2017). Library prep was done by the immunoSEQ multiplex PCR assay. For the multiplex PCR, a mixture combining 60 forward primers for TCR Vbeta segments and 13 reverse primers for TCR Jbeta segments was used. The source is immuneACCESS, and TCRdb retained only in-frame sequences with V and J called. Part of the clones is not carried over; for the studies checked, unresolved V genes explain less than half of this, and the remainder is unexplained. Within this sample are under 200,000 clones, with approximately 71% of them counted one time only. 1.1% to 1.5% of the sample rests with the top ten. The specimen sequenced was PBMCs. The receptor source for this set is a man between 45 and 60 years old in good health and CMV-seronegative.

The chain is built from TRBV5-5 and TRBJ1-2, with a weak D call TRBD1 (6 bases). Between the trimmed V and J ends, which lost 4 bases and 2 bases, there was a span of 18 bases. The CDR3 has 16 residues. The germline CDR1 and CDR2 sequences are SGHKS and YYEKEE (reference sequence). The CDR3 loop is CASSRLPRDINYGYTF. CDR3 nucleotides: TGTGCCAGCAGCCGATTGCCCCGGGACATCAACTATGGCTACACCTTC.

This clone was picked up a small number of times. The CDR3 is CASSEARFEVVQETQYF. The DNA of the CDR3 is TGTGCCAGCAGTGAAGCCCGGTTCGAGGTAGTACAAGAGACCCAGTACTTC. The chain uses TRBV6-1 and TRBJ2-5; D is unresolved. The CDR3 consists of 17 residues. Looked up from germline, CDR1 is MNHNS and CDR2 is SASEGT. V dropped 0 bases and J dropped 2 bases, with 16 bases sitting between them.

The chain has TRBV28 and TRBJ2-3; 11 nucleotides match TRBD1. The germline V gene has CDR1 MDHEN and CDR2 SYDVKM. CDR3 length: 15 residues. J gave up 3 bases and V 8 bases, and 7 bases lay outside the gene matches. The CDR3 is CASGVRDRGTDTQYF. The CDR3 DNA reads as TGTGCCAGCGGAGTTCGGGACAGGGGGACAGATACGCAGTATTTT. Complete variable domain (other parts from reference TRBV28 and TRBJ2-3): DVKVTQSSRYLVKRTGEKVFLECVQDMDHENMFWYRQDPGLGLRLIYFSYDVKMKEKGDIPEGYSVSREKKERFSLILESASTNQTSMYLCASGVRDRGTDTQYFGPGTRLTVL.

The CDR3 DNA follows: TGTGCTAGTGGTTTGGGGACAGGGGGCTCCTACGAGCAGTACTTC. This translates into CASGLGTGGSYEQYF. The V gene is TRBV12-5, the J gene TRBJ2-7; 10 bases are shared with TRBD1. After removal of 1 base from V and 0 bases from J, the junction contained 0 bases not matched to a gene. Germline CDR1 is LGHNT and CDR2 is FRNRAP. CDR3 size: 15 residues.

The V call is TRBV7-2, the J call TRBJ1-3, with 7 bases matching TRBD1. The V and J ends lost 1 base and 4 bases, in that order; junction bases with no gene match: 4. CDR1 and CDR2 (germline): SGHTA, FQGNSA. CDR3 length: 15 amino acids. The CDR3 DNA reads as TGTGCCAGCAGCTTAGAGGGGGCAGGAGGAAACACCATATATTTT. This encodes CASSLEGAGGNTIYF. Using reference TRBV7-2 and TRBJ1-3 for the parts outside the CDR3, the full variable domain is GAGVSQSPSNKVTEKGKDVELRCDPISGHTALYWYRQSLGQGLEFLIYFQGNSAPDKSGLPSDRFSAERTGGSVSTLTIQRTQQEDSAVYLCASSLEGAGGNTIYFGEGSWLTVV.

In its sample, this clone was seen a few times. This chain uses TRBV11-2 with TRBJ1-1; a possible D gene is TRBD1 (5 bases). Trimming left V 0 bases short and J 7 bases short, with 6 bases between. This CDR3 contains 12 residues. Germline V gene data show CDR1 as SGHAT and CDR2 as FQNNGV. The CDR3 loop reads CASSLEGVEAFF. CDR3 in DNA: TGTGCCAGCAGCTTAGAAGGGGTTGAAGCTTTCTTT.

The V gene is TRBV6-4, the J gene TRBJ2-3, with a tentative D call TRBD2 (5 bases). The V and J ends lost 2 bases and 0 bases respectively, with 9 bases between them. Germline values: CDR1 MRHNA, CDR2 SNTAGT. This CDR3 is built from 15 residues. The CDR3 DNA sequence: TGTGCCAGCAGTGACGTCCGGGGAAGCACAGATACGCAGTATTTT. The encoded protein is CASSDVRGSTDTQYF.

The table lists this clone with a few counts. The gene calls are TRBV21-1 and TRBJ1-5; TRBD1 is taken as the D call from the table, unchecked against the DNA. TRBV21-1 corresponds to a pseudogene. The CDR3 sequence is 18 residues long. The CDR3 sequence: CASSKVCRGVYSNQPQHF. The CDR3 coding sequence is TGTGCCAGCAGCAAAGTTTGCAGGGGGGTTTATAGCAATCAGCCCCAGCATTTT.

The gene calls are TRBV28 and TRBJ2-7, with TRBD1 matching 7 bases. The CDR3 extends over 15 amino acids. Germline-derived CDR1 and CDR2 are MDHEN and SYDVKM. J was trimmed by 7 bases and V by 6 bases; bases with no gene match: 15. Here the CDR3 reads CASSQRGRLADEQYF. CDR3 nucleotides: TGTGCCAGCAGCCAAAGGGGGCGCTTGGCTGATGAGCAGTACTTC.

In its sample, this clone was seen a few times. V gene TRBV6-1 combines with J gene TRBJ1-6, with TRBD1 matching over 8 bases. The germline V gene encodes CDR1 MNHNS and CDR2 SASEGT. The CDR3 has 14 amino acids. Trimming at V came to 6 bases and at J to 9 bases, leaving 7 bases not matched to a gene. Here the CDR3 reads CASRLQGGGSPLHF. In DNA, the CDR3 is TGTGCCAGCAGACTACAGGGGGGGGGTTCACCCCTCCACTTT.

The rearrangement uses TRBV6-1 and TRBJ1-1; 7 bases align to TRBD1. The CDR3 is made up of 13 amino acids. Germline lookup yields CDR1 MNHNS and CDR2 SASEGT. The J segment lost 6 bases and the V segment lost 3 bases, leaving 4 bases of the junction unmatched. The CDR3 region has the DNA TGTGCCAGCAGTGAGGGGACAGCCGCTGAAGCTTTCTTT. This gives the protein CASSEGTAAEAFF.

The gene calls are TRBV7-8 and TRBJ1-4; TRBD1 matches at 7 bases. The CDR3 runs 14 residues. Germline CDR1 is SGHVS and CDR2 is FQNEAQ. V was pared by 5 bases and J by 8 bases, with 8 bases of the junction left unmatched. The CDR3 DNA is TGTGCCAGCAGCCGCGCAGGGGGGCGAGAAAAACTGTTTTTT. It specifies CASSRAGGREKLFF.

This rearrangement joins TRBV2 to TRBJ1-2, with D possibly being TRBD1 (6 bases). Germline V gene data show CDR1 as SNHLY and CDR2 as FYNNEI. This CDR3 is built from 14 residues. The V end lost 3 bases, the J end lost 3 bases, and 11 bases lay between the germline ends. This CDR3 reads CASSDLTGDYGYTF. The CDR3 bases are TGTGCCAGCAGTGACTTGACAGGAGACTATGGCTACACCTTC.

This clone was found a few times. The rearrangement links TRBV5-1 to TRBJ2-5; no reliable D call. Germline V lookup: CDR1 SGHRS, CDR2 YFSETQ. There are 13 residues in the CDR3. The V end was cut by 0 bases, the J end by 5 bases, with 8 bases between. CDR3 in DNA: TGCGCCAGCAGCTTGGCCCTCGGGGAGACCCAGTACTTC. This codes for CASSLALGETQYF.

The chain's CDR3 is CASSIDGRGTEAFF. The CDR3 DNA follows: TGTGCCAGTAGTATAGACGGGCGGGGCACTGAAGCTTTCTTT. The chain employs TRBV19 and TRBJ1-1; D unresolved. V lost 0 bases and J lost 4, with 9 bases in between. Germline V gives CDR1 LNHDA, CDR2 SQIVND (reference sequence). The CDR3 has 14 amino acids.

The chain carries TRBV6-5 and TRBJ1-2; the D is unclear. The V end was cut by 2 bases, the J end by 5 bases, with 9 bases between. This CDR3 has 13 residues. Germline-derived CDR1 and CDR2 are MNHEY and SVGAGI. As DNA, the CDR3 is TGTGCCAGCAGTTACGACCGGGGTTATGGCTACACCTTC. This sequence encodes CASSYDRGYGYTF.

This chain uses TRBV7-2 with TRBJ2-1; the D gene is possibly TRBD1 (6 bases). This CDR3 contains 15 residues. Trimming shortened V by 0 bases and J by 5 bases, and 11 bases separated the two germline ends. CDR1 SGHTA and CDR2 FQGNSA come from the germline V gene. Here the CDR3 reads CASSLAGTSNNEQFF. CDR3 nucleotide sequence: TGTGCCAGCAGCTTAGCTGGGACATCTAACAATGAGCAGTTCTTC.

The chain links TRBV28 to TRBJ2-2, with 10 bases identical to TRBD1. The CDR3 contains 14 residues. Unmatched junction bases numbered 7, after V lost 8 bases and J lost 7 bases. Germline CDR1 and CDR2: MDHEN and SYDVKM. CDR3: CASRDRGSVGELFF. The CDR3 DNA follows: TGTGCCAGCCGGGACAGGGGTTCCGTCGGGGAGCTGTTTTTT.

This clone has more than one count but fewer than ten. The chain joins TRBV5-1 to TRBJ1-1, with D perhaps matching TRBD1 (6 bases). With 4 bases removed from V and 7 bases from J, the gap between germline ends came to 17 bases. The CDR3 has 14 amino acids. CDR1 and CDR2 (germline): SGHRS, YFSETQ. Here the CDR3 reads CASSPDSERLEAFF. CDR3 coding DNA: TGCGCCAGCAGCCCGGACAGCGAACGCCTTGAAGCTTTCTTT.

The chain joins TRBV27 to TRBJ1-3; D gene uncertain. The V end lost 4 bases, the J end lost 0 bases, and 7 bases lay between the germline ends. The CDR3 is 14 amino acids. Germline CDR1 is MNHEY and CDR2 is SMNVEV (reference sequence). The CDR3 region is CASSSRLSGNTIYF. In nucleotides, the CDR3 is TGTGCCAGCAGTTCTAGGCTCTCTGGAAACACCATATATTTT.

The CDR3 loop reads CASSLGGTSQETQYF. CDR3 nucleotide sequence: TGCGCCAGCAGCTTGGGTGGGACTTCCCAAGAGACCCAGTACTTC. The chain uses TRBV5-1 and TRBJ2-5; the D gene is possibly TRBD2 (6 bases). There are 15 residues in the CDR3. The germline CDR1 and CDR2 sequences are SGHRS and YFSETQ. V lost 0 bases to trimming and J lost 1 base, with 10 bases between them.